The rows below give T cell receptor beta chains drawn from one sample of a study of cytomegalovirus exposure and HLA in healthy donors. Libraries were prepared by immunoSEQ multiplex PCR; TCRdb keeps only in-frame clonotypes and omits some of them. The sample shows about 200,000 clones, 65% to 90% of them seen only once. Sequenced: PBMCs. The receptor set was obtained from a woman in her thirties in good health and CMV-seropositive. Both conserved end residues are part of each CDR3.

CASTYPGQRRDGYTF,TRBV6-1,TRBJ1-2
CASNPTRTHGDTQYF,TRBV6-6,TRBJ2-3
CASSWGSQGVYGYTF,TRBV5-6,TRBJ1-2
CASSVGSNPPLHEQYF,TRBV9,TRBJ2-7
CASSQDPGDTDTQYF,TRBV4-1,TRBJ2-3
CASSPPTAVKLFF,TRBV28,TRBJ1-4
CASSWDYRYEQYF,TRBV5-1,TRBJ2-7
CASSGTSGGYNEQFF,TRBV2,TRBJ2-1
CASSDQWTENEQFF,TRBV2,TRBJ2-1
CATRRLIPTDTQYF,TRBV6-5,TRBJ2-3
CASSEMYTDTQYF,TRBV25-1,TRBJ2-3
CASSQSGRESNEQFF,TRBV4-1,TRBJ2-1
CASSVVGGEQYF,TRBV9,TRBJ2-7
CASGDGRGRGPKQYF,TRBV2,TRBJ2-7
CASRQDRAIYEQYF,TRBV6-5,TRBJ2-7
CASSYRGGLGTGELFF,TRBV6-6,TRBJ2-2
CAISQTIQNSYNEQFF,TRBV10-3,TRBJ2-1
CASSPNTGGNEQYF,TRBV18,TRBJ2-7
CASSEGLSADTQYF,TRBV25-1,TRBJ2-3
CASRVRGVGNEQFF,TRBV6-1,TRBJ2-1
CASSWGTVSYEQYF,TRBV5-1,TRBJ2-7
CASSYAREGYTF,TRBV14,TRBJ1-2
CASSDAGTGTGELFF,TRBV25-1,TRBJ2-2
CASSAGSTDTQYF,TRBV5-1,TRBJ2-3